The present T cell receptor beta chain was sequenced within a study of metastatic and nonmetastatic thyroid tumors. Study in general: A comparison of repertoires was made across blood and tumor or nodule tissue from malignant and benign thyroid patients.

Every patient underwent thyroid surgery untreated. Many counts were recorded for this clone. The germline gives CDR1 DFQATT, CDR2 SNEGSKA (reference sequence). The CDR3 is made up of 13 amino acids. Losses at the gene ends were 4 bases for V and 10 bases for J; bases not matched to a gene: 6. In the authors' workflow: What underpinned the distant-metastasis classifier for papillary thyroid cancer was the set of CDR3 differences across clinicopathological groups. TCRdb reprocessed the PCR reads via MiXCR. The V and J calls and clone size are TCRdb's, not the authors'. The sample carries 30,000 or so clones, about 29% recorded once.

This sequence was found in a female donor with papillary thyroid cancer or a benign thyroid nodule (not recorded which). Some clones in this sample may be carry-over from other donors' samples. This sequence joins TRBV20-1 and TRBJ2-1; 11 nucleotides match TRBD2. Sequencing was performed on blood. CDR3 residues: CSAKELAGGEQFF. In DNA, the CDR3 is TGCAGTGCTAAAGAGTTAGCGGGGGGGGAGCAGTTCTTC.